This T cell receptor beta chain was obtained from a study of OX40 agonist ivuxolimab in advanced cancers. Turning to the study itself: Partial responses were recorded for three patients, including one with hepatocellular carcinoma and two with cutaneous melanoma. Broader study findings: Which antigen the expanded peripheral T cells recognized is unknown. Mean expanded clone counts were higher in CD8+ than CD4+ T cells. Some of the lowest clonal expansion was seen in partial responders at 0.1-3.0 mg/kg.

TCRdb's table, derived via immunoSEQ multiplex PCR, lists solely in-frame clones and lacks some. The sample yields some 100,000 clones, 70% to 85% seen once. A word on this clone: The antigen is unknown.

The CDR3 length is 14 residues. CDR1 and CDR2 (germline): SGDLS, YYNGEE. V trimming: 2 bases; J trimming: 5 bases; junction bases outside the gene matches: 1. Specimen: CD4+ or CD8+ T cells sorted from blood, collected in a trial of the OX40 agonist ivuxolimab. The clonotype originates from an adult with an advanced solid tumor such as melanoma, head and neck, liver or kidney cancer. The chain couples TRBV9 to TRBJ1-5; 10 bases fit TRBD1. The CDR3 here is CASSVGTGDQPQHF. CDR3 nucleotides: TGTGCCAGCAGCGTTGGGACAGGGGATCAGCCCCAGCATTTT.